This TCR beta chain was retrieved from a study of shared clonotypes between healthy human individuals. The study's findings and limits: Limited genetic and exposure-history diversity came from having few donors.

The ends were cut back, 2 bases at V and 3 bases at J, with 12 bases in the middle. The CDR3 covers 14 residues. Germline lookup yields CDR1 SGHDT and CDR2 YYEEEE. Sequenced by immunoSEQ multiplex PCR; TCRdb stores in-frame clones only, minus some. The sample records around 1 million clones, around 80% being singletons. Division of CD4+ cells produced a CD45RA+ naive subset and a CD45RA-negative memory subset. To note about this clone: The antigen is undetermined.

The TCR originated in a young man in good health. J is TRBJ2-7 and V is TRBV5-6; TRBD2 is a possible D gene (6 bases). The material sequenced was memory CD4+ T cells sorted from blood. Regarding subset: CD45RA-negative fraction. The CDR3 is CASSFWEENYEQYF. The CDR3 DNA is TGTGCCAGCAGCTTCTGGGAGGAGAACTACGAGCAGTACTTC.